The 23 T cell receptor beta chains in this list originate from one sample, sequenced in a study of blood T cell repertoires in COVID-19. The protocol was immunoSEQ multiplex PCR, while the TCRdb copy is restricted to in-frame clones and leaves out a portion. The sample records around 110,000 clones, approximately 88% being singletons. Sequenced: peripheral blood. The receptors were gathered from a man in his forties or fifties with active or convalescent COVID-19.

The chain has TRBV2 and TRBJ1-5, with D maybe TRBD1 (6 bases). CDR1 SNHLY and CDR2 FYNNEI come from the germline V gene. This CDR3 contains 13 residues. The V end was cut by 6 bases, the J end by 8 bases, with 14 bases between. Here the CDR3 DNA reads TGTGCCAGCAGCATACAGGGTTTGGAGCCCCAGCATTTT. Residues: CASSIQGLEPQHF.

V is TRBV5-1 and J is TRBJ2-7; D possibly corresponds to TRBD2 (6 bases). This CDR3 spans 15 amino acids. Germline V CDR1 and CDR2: SGHRS, YFSETQ. V lost 0 bases and J lost 6, with 16 bases in between. The CDR3 coding sequence is TGCGCCAGCAGCTTGGGGTATGAGGGGAGGCGCGAGCAGTACTTC. Amino acids: CASSLGYEGRREQYF.

CDR3 region: CAWSRTSGNTIYF. As DNA, the CDR3 is TGTGCCTGGAGCCGGACTTCTGGAAACACCATATATTTT. The chain joins TRBV30 to TRBJ1-3; no clear D. V gave up 3 bases and J gave up 1 base, with 7 bases separating them. The CDR3 runs to 13 residues. In germline, CDR1 is GTSNPN, CDR2 SVGIG (reference sequence).

This chain joins TRBV23-1 and TRBJ2-2, with TRBD1 matching 10 bases. TRBV23-1 is classed as an ORF, of uncertain function. CDR3 length: 15 amino acids. V gave up 10 bases and J gave up 6 bases; unmatched junction bases: 11. The CDR3 bases are TGCGCCATTCCCCAGGGACAGGGGAGTTCCGGGGAGCTGTTTTTT. Its translation is CAIPQGQGSSGELFF.

The J gene is TRBJ1-5, the V gene TRBV20-1, with 8 bases lining up with TRBD1. The CDR3 extends over 17 amino acids. J lost 0 bases, V lost 3 bases, and 10 bases had no gene match. Germline assignment: CDR1 DFQATT and CDR2 SNEGSKA (reference sequence). The CDR3 loop is CSASATGTGDSNQPQHF. As DNA, the CDR3 is TGCAGTGCTAGTGCCACCGGGACAGGTGATAGCAATCAGCCCCAGCATTTT.

The chain combines TRBV18 with TRBJ1-5; the D gene is possibly TRBD1 (6 bases). V shed 2 bases and J shed 7 bases, with 9 bases lying between them. CDR1 and CDR2 (germline): KGHSH, LQKENI. The CDR3 runs to 13 residues. The CDR3 DNA follows: TGTGCCAGCTCACCAGGGGGCGTACAGCCCCAGCATTTT. Protein product: CASSPGGVQPQHF.

This clone has just a few counts. The rearrangement joins TRBV11-3 to TRBJ2-1, with 8 bases aligning to TRBD2. V dropped 4 bases and J dropped 6; count of bases not matched to a gene: 8. Germline assignment: CDR1 SGHNT and CDR2 YENEEA. This CDR3 is 15 amino acids long. The CDR3 nucleotides are TGTGCCAGCAGCTCCCGGACTAGCTGGCGCAATGAGCAGTTCTTC. This gives the protein CASSSRTSWRNEQFF.

The chain recombines TRBV7-9 with TRBJ1-2, with 7 bases matching TRBD1. V shed 1 base, J shed 4 bases, and the junction held 9 bases outside the gene matches. Germline CDR1 and CDR2: SEHNR and FQNEAQ (reference sequence). The length of the CDR3 is 16 residues. For the CDR3, the DNA is TGTGCCAGCAGCTTAGTAGGGACAGAGGGTATCTATGGCTACACCTTC. It yields the protein CASSLVGTEGIYGYTF.

V usage is TRBV5-1 and J usage is TRBJ1-6, with 7 bases matching TRBD1. This CDR3 spans 12 amino acids. Germline CDR1 and CDR2: SGHRS and YFSETQ. With 3 bases clipped from V and 16 bases from J, the junction kept 7 bases outside the gene matches. CDR3 DNA sequence: TGCGCCAGCAGCTCGGGGACAGAGGAACTCCACTTT. It yields the protein CASSSGTEELHF.

The chain joins TRBV6-6 to TRBJ2-7; the D gene is possibly TRBD2 (6 bases). The CDR3 length is 15 residues. Trimming took 2 bases from V and 2 from J, leaving 13 bases between them. In germline, CDR1 is MNHNY, CDR2 SVGAGI (reference sequence). The CDR3 loop is CASSYQASAAYEQYF. As DNA, the CDR3 is TGTGCCAGCAGTTACCAAGCTAGCGCGGCCTACGAGCAGTACTTC.

V usage is TRBV18 and J usage is TRBJ2-7; maybe TRBD2 (5 bases). The CDR3 contains 16 residues. V was trimmed by 2 bases and J by 7 bases, leaving 21 bases between them. Germline V gene data show CDR1 as KGHSH and CDR2 as LQKENI. CDR3 DNA sequence: TGTGCCAGCTCACCAACAGAAGGGTCACCGACTAAAGAGCAGTACTTC. It is translated as CASSPTEGSPTKEQYF. Drawing the rest from reference TRBV18 and TRBJ2-7, the complete variable domain is NAGVMQNPRHLVRRRGQEARLRCSPMKGHSHVYWYRQLPEEGLKFMVYLQKENIIDESGMPKERFSAEFPKEGPSILRIQQVVRGDSAAYFCASSPTEGSPTKEQYFGPGTRLTVT.

V gene TRBV5-1 combines with J gene TRBJ1-2, with D maybe TRBD1 (5 bases). Germline V CDR1 and CDR2: SGHRS, YFSETQ. V lost 0 bases and J lost 8, with 14 bases in between. The CDR3 extends over 14 amino acids. The CDR3 loop reads CASSLAVKGLGYTF. The DNA for the CDR3 is TGCGCCAGCAGCTTGGCCGTTAAGGGGCTGGGCTACACCTTC.

This clone came up a few times. The chain has TRBV19 and TRBJ2-7; tentatively, D is TRBD2 (5 bases). The CDR3 totals 15 residues. Germline CDR1 is LNHDA and CDR2 is SQIVND (reference sequence). With 7 bases removed from V and 2 bases from J, the gap between germline ends came to 18 bases. The CDR3: CASTPTALATYEQYF. As DNA, the CDR3 is TGTGCCAGTACCCCGACGGCGCTAGCCACCTACGAGCAGTACTTC.

In this sample, this clone turned up a few times. This rearrangement joins TRBV5-6 to TRBJ1-5, with TRBD1 as a possible D gene (6 bases). Germline CDR1 is SGHDT and CDR2 is YYEEEE. Trimming cost V 4 bases and J 4 bases, with 9 bases left between them. The CDR3 consists of 13 residues. CDR3: CASSRTANQPQHF. The CDR3 DNA sequence: TGTGCCAGCAGCCGGACAGCAAATCAGCCCCAGCATTTT.

CDR3 sequence (DNA): TGTGCCACCAGAGGGGCTAACTATGGCTACACCTTC. Protein product: CATRGANYGYTF. The genes are TRBV24-1 and TRBJ1-2; maybe TRBD1 (5 bases). The germline V and J ends were trimmed by 7 bases and 0 bases, with 5 bases remaining between them. The CDR3 runs 12 residues. Per the germline V gene, CDR1 is KGHDR and CDR2 is SFDVKD.

This sequence joins TRBV19 and TRBJ1-1; 9 bases align to TRBD1. This CDR3 region has 14 residues. Germline trimming cut 5 bases from V and 11 bases from J; bases unmatched to any gene: 12. Germline V gene data show CDR1 as LNHDA and CDR2 as SQIVND (reference sequence). The CDR3 DNA follows: TGTGCCAGTAGTCGGACAGGGGCCCCCCCGAAGGCTTTCTTT. Translation: CASSRTGAPPKAFF.

The chain carries TRBV5-5 and TRBJ2-1; possible D gene TRBD2, 5 bases. Trimming stripped 1 base from V and 3 bases from J, with 11 bases between. The germline gives CDR1 SGHKS, CDR2 YYEKEE (reference sequence). The CDR3 loop spans 15 amino acids. The CDR3, as DNA: TGTGCCAGCAGCTTGACGACGGACTTCTACAATGAGCAGTTCTTC. Translated: CASSLTTDFYNEQFF.

The V gene is TRBV7-6, the J gene TRBJ2-2; the D is unclear. The CDR3 contains 14 residues. V gave up 4 bases and J gave up 4 bases, with 10 bases separating them. Germline assignment: CDR1 SGHVS and CDR2 FNYEAQ. CDR3 DNA: TGTGCCAGCAGCTCCTCAGCGATCACCGGGGAGCTGTTTTTT. It codes for CASSSSAITGELFF.

This clone was seen only a few times. The chain uses TRBV7-9 and TRBJ2-3; 9 bases agree with TRBD2. Germline lookup yields CDR1 SEHNR and CDR2 FQNEAQ (reference sequence). V lost 1 base, J lost 2 bases, and 4 bases stayed unmatched. This CDR3 contains 16 residues. CDR3 protein: CASSLVLAGITDTQYF. The CDR3 DNA reads TGTGCCAGCAGCTTAGTGCTAGCGGGGATCACAGATACGCAGTATTTT.

The chain carries TRBV5-1 and TRBJ1-2; D ambiguous. Deletions cut 5 bases from V and 8 bases from J, with 10 bases between. Germline V gene sequence: CDR1 SGHRS, CDR2 YFSETQ. This CDR3 comprises 11 residues. The CDR3, as DNA: TGCGCCAGCAGAGACTCAGCGGGCTACACCTTC. Translating gives CASRDSAGYTF.

CDR3 protein: CASSLRRGGDGYTF. In nucleotides, the CDR3 is TGTGCCAGCAGTTTACGGAGGGGCGGAGATGGCTACACCTTC. The chain couples TRBV28 to TRBJ1-2, with a possible D match to TRBD1 (5 bases). The V gene's germline CDR1 is MDHEN and CDR2 SYDVKM. Trimming stripped 2 bases from V and 6 bases from J, with 13 bases between. The CDR3 runs to 14 residues.

The gene calls are TRBV2 and TRBJ2-2, with 10 bases that match TRBD2. The CDR3 is 16 residues long. Germline V gene sequence: CDR1 SNHLY, CDR2 FYNNEI. Germline trimming cut 4 bases from V and 3 bases from J; bases unmatched to any gene: 5. The CDR3 sequence: CASSGPSGRYTGELFF. The CDR3, as DNA: TGTGCCAGCAGTGGTCCTAGCGGGAGATACACCGGGGAGCTGTTTTTT.

The gene calls are TRBV10-3 and TRBJ1-2; maybe TRBD1 (6 bases). V lost 4 bases and J lost 4, with 10 bases in between. This CDR3 comprises 13 residues. CDR1 ENHRY and CDR2 SYGVKD come from the germline V gene. CDR3 amino acids: CAISATDSYGYTF. CDR3 DNA sequence: TGTGCCATCAGTGCCACGGACAGCTATGGCTACACCTTC.